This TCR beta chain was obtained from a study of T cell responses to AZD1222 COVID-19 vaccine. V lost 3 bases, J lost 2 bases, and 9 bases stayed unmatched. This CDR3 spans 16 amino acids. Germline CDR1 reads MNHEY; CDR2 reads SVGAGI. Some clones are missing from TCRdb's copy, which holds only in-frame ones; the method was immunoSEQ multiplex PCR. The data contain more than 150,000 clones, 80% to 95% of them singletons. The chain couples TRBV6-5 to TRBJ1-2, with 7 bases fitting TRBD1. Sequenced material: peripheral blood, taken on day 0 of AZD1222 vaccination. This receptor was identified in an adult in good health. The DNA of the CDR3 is TGTGCCAGCAGTTATTTTTCCAGGGGGGAGAACTATGGCTACACCTTC. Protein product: CASSYFSRGENYGYTF.